Shown below are 3 T cell receptor beta chains from a single sample sequenced in a study of shared clonotypes between healthy human individuals. TCRdb's table, derived via immunoSEQ multiplex PCR, lists solely in-frame clones and lacks some. The sample lists about 2.4 million clones; approximately 94% were seen once. The sample taken for sequencing was naive CD4+ T cells from PBMCs. Regarding subset: CD45RA+ positively selected. The receptor source for this set is a man younger than 30 in good health. Some clones in this sample may be carry-over from other donors' samples.

As regards this clone: The sample contains more than one DNA sequence encoding this CDR3. V and J are TRBV29-1 and TRBJ2-7, with 8 bases fitting TRBD1. Germline V gene sequence: CDR1 SQVTM, CDR2 ANQGSEA. V was pared by 7 bases and J by 4 bases, with 9 bases of the junction left unmatched. This CDR3 is 13 amino acids long. CDR3 region: CSARQGSSYEQYF. The CDR3 nucleotides are TGCAGCGCACGACAGGGGAGTTCGTACGAGCAGTACTTC.

The CDR3 coding sequence is TGTGCCAGTAGGTTAGGCAGGGGCGAGCAGCCCCAGCATTTT. As protein: CASRLGRGEQPQHF. This chain uses TRBV19 with TRBJ1-5, with a possible D match to TRBD1 (6 bases). The V end was cut by 6 bases, the J end by 7 bases, with 16 bases between. In germline, CDR1 is LNHDA, CDR2 SQIVND (reference sequence). The CDR3 sequence is 14 residues long.

The rearrangement uses TRBV5-6 and TRBJ2-1; 7 positions match TRBD2. The J segment lost 1 base and the V segment lost 0 bases, leaving 7 bases of the junction unmatched. Looked up from germline, CDR1 is SGHDT and CDR2 is YYEEEE. The CDR3 runs 17 residues. In nucleotides, the CDR3 is TGTGCCAGCAGCTTGGGGGGAGGGCCGGGTTCCTACAATGAGCAGTTCTTC. This encodes CASSLGGGPGSYNEQFF.